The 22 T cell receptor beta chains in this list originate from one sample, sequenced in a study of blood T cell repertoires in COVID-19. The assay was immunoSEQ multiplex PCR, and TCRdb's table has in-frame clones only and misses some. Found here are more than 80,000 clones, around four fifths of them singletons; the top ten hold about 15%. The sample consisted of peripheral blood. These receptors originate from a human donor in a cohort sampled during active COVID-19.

The CDR3 loop reads CASSRDRGSNQPQHF. CDR3 DNA: TGTGCCAGCAGCCGGGACAGGGGCAGCAATCAGCCCCAGCATTTT. This rearrangement joins TRBV6-5 to TRBJ1-5, with 10 bases aligning to TRBD1. Losses at the gene ends were 6 bases for V and 1 base for J; bases not matched to a gene: 3. CDR1 MNHEY and CDR2 SVGAGI come from the germline V gene. This CDR3 has 15 amino acids.

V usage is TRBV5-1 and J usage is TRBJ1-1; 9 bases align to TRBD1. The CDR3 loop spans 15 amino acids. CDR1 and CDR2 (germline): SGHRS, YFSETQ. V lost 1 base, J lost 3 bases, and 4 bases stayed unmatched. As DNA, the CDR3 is TGCGCCAGCAGCTTGCTACAGGGGGCCGACACTGAAGCTTTCTTT. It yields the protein CASSLLQGADTEAFF.

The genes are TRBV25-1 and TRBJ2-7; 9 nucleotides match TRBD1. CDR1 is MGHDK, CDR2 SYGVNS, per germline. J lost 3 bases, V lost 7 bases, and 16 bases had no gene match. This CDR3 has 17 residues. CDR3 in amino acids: CASNRTGGPHTYYEQYF. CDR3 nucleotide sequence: TGTGCCAGCAACCGAACAGGGGGCCCACACACATACTACGAGCAGTACTTC.

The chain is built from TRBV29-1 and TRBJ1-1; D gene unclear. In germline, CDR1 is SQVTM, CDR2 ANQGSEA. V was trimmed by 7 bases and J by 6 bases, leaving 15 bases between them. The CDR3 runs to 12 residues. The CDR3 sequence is CSARVLGAEAFF. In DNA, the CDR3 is TGCAGCGCCCGGGTTCTTGGCGCTGAAGCTTTCTTT. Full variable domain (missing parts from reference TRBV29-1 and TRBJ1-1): SAVISQKPSRDICQRGTSLTIQCQVDSQVTMMFWYRQQPGQSLTLIATANQGSEATYESGFVIDKFPISRPNLTFSTLTVSNMSPEDSSIYLCSARVLGAEAFFGQGTRLTVV.

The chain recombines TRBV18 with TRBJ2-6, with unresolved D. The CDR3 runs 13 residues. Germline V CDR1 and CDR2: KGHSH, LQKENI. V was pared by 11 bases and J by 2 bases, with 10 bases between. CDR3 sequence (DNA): TGTGCCGCAGGTTCAGCTGGGGCCAACGTCCTGACTTTC. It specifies CAAGSAGANVLTF.

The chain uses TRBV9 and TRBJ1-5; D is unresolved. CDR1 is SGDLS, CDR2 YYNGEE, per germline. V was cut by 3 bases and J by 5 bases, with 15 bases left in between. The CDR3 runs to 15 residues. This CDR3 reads CASSANPEDYQPQHF. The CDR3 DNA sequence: TGTGCCAGCAGCGCCAATCCGGAGGACTATCAGCCCCAGCATTTT.

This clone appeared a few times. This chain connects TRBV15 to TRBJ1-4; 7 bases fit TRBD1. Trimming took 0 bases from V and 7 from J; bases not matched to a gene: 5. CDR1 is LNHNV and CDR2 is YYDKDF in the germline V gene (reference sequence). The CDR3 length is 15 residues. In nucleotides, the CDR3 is TGTGCCACCAGCAGAGATGACAGGGTGGGTGAAAAACTGTTTTTT. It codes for CATSRDDRVGEKLFF.

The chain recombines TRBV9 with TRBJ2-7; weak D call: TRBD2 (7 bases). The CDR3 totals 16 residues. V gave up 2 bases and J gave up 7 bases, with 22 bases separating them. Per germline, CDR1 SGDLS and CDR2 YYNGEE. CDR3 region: CASSVRISGPQGEQYF. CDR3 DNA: TGTGCCAGCAGCGTTCGGATTAGCGGGCCTCAGGGGGAGCAGTACTTC.

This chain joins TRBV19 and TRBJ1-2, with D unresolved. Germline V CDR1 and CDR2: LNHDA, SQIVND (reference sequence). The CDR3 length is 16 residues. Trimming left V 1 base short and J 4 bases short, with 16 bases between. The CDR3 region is CASSIGRINRGYGYTF. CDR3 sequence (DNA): TGTGCCAGTAGTATAGGCCGGATCAACCGAGGCTATGGCTACACCTTC.

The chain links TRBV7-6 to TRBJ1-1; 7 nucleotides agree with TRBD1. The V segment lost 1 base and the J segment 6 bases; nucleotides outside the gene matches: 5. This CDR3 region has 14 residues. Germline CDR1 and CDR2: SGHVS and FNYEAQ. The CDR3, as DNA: TGTGCCAGCAGCTTAGGGACAGGCGGTTCTGAAGCTTTCTTT. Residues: CASSLGTGGSEAFF.

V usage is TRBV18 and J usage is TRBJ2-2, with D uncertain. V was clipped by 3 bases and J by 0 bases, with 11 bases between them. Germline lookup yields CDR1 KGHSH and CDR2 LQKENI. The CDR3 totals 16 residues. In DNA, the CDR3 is TGTGCCAGCTCACCGTTCTCTAGGACGAACACCGGGGAGCTGTTTTTT. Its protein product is CASSPFSRTNTGELFF.

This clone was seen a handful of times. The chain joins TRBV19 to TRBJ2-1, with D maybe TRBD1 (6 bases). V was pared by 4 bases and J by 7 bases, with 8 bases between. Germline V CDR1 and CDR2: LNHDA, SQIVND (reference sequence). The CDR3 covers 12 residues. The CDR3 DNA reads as TGTGCCAGTAGTACCAGGGGTAATGAGCAGTTCTTC. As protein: CASSTRGNEQFF.

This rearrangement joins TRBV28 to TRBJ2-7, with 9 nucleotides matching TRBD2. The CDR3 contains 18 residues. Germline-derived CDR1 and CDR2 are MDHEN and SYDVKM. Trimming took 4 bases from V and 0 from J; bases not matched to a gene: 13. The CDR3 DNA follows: TGTGCCAGCAGTTCCCAATCAGATGAGCGGGGGGCCTCCTACGAGCAGTACTTC. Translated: CASSSQSDERGASYEQYF.

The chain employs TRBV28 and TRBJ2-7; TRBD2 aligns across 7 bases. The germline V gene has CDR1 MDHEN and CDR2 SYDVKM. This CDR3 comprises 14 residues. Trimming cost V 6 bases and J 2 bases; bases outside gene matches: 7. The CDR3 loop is CASRKGLAAYEQYF. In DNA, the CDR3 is TGTGCCAGCAGGAAGGGGCTAGCGGCCTACGAGCAGTACTTC.

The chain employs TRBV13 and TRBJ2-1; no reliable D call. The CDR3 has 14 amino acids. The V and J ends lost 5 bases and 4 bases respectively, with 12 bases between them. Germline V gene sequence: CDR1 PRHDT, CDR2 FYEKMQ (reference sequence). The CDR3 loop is CASSIGEAYNEQFF. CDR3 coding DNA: TGTGCCAGCAGCATCGGCGAAGCGTACAATGAGCAGTTCTTC. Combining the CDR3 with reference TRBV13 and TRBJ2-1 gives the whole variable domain AAGVIQSPRHLIKEKRETATLKCYPIPRHDTVYWYQQGPGQDPQFLISFYEKMQSDKGSIPDRFSAQQFSDYHSELNMSSLELGDSALYFCASSIGEAYNEQFFGPGTRLTVL.

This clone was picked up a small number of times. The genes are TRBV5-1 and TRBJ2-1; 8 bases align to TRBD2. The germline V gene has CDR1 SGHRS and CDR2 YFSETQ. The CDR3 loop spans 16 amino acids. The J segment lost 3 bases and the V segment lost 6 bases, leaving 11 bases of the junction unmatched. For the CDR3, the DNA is TGCGCCAGCACCACTAGCGGCCACCAACTCTACAATGAGCAGTTCTTC. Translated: CASTTSGHQLYNEQFF.

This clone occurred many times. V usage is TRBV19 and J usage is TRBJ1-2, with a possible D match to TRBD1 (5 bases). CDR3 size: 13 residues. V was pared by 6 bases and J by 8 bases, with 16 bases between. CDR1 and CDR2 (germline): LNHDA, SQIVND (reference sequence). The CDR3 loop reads CASRHGTAWGYTF. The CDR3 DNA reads TGTGCCAGTAGGCACGGGACTGCCTGGGGCTACACCTTC.

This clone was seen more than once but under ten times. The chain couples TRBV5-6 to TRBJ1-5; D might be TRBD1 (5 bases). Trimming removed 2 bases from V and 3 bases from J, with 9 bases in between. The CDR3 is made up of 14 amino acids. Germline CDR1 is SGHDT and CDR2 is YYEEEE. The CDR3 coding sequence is TGTGCCAGCAGCTTAGGGGCTTACAATCAGCCCCAGCATTTT. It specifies CASSLGAYNQPQHF.

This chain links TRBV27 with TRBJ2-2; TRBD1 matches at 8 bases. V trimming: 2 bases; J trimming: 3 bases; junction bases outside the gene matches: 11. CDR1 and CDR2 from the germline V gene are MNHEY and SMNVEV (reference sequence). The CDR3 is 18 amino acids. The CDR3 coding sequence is TGTGCCAGCAGTTTAACCGCTCCAGGGGGCGCGGACACCGGGGAGCTGTTTTTT. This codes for CASSLTAPGGADTGELFF.

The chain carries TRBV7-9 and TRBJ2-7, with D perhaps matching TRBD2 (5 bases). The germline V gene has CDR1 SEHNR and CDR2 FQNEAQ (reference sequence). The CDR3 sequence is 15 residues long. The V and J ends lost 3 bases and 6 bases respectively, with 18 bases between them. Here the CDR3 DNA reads TGTGCCAGCAGCTTTTGGACCTTATCGGGGAGCGAGCAGTACTTC. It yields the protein CASSFWTLSGSEQYF.

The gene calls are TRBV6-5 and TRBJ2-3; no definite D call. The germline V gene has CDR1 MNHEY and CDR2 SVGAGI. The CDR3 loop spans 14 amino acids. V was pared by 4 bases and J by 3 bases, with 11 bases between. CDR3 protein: CASSSHLSTDTQYF. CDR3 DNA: TGTGCCAGCAGTTCCCACTTATCGACAGATACGCAGTATTTT.

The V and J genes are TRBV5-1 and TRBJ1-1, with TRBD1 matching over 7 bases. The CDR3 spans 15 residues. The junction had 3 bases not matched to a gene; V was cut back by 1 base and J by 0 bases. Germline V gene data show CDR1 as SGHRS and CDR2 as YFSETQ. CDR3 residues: CASSLTGELNTEAFF. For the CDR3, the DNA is TGCGCCAGCAGCTTGACAGGGGAACTGAACACTGAAGCTTTCTTT.